This T cell receptor beta chain is drawn from a study of blood T cell repertoires in COVID-19. Study-wide background: Some COVID-19 samples were acute and others convalescent; all came from the United States, Italy and Spain.

Authors' methods: Estimation of nucleated cell counts was performed using reference gene primer amplification. The table came from immunoSEQ multiplex PCR; TCRdb's copy has only in-frame clones and leaves some out. V and J calls and clone size are as listed in that table; D and trimming were resolved from the DNA. This table holds a few hundred thousand clones, approximately 86% found once. The J segment lost 4 bases and the V segment lost 5 bases, leaving 5 bases of the junction unmatched. CDR1 SGHAT and CDR2 FQNNGV come from the germline V gene. The CDR3 runs to 16 residues. This chain links TRBV11-2 with TRBJ2-2, with TRBD1 identical over 12 bases. Specimen: peripheral blood. The receptor was isolated from a woman aged 30 to 39 with acute or convalescent COVID-19. The CDR3 loop reads CASSKPGQGATGELFF. DNA of the CDR3: TGTGCCAGCAGCAAACCGGGACAGGGGGCCACCGGGGAGCTGTTTTTT.